What follows describes a single TCR beta chain. The target of this receptor is not known. Base quality data are lacking; no much larger clone is found one base away. CDR1 SGHRS and CDR2 YFSETQ are derived from the germline V gene. For this chain, trimming is 4 bases at the V end and 9 bases at the J end, and the number of junction bases without a gene match is 10. Spanning cysteine to phenylalanine, the CDR3 consists of 15 amino acids. Only the CDR3 part of the read is kept: 45 bases, read in frame from the first base. TCR CDR3 regions were amplified from genomic DNA by multiplex PCR using the deep immunoSEQ assay. Extracted genomic DNA from each cell subset was spread evenly across all wells of several immunoSEQ 96-well plates, with each plate serving as a replicate. For sorted subsets, approximately 210 ng genomic DNA, equal to 25,000 to 35,000 T cell genomes, was loaded into each replicate PCR. Purified libraries were measured with a Qubit 3.0 fluorometer, size-checked on a Bioanalyzer 2100, and measured again with the KAPA Library Quantification kit. Each immunoSEQ 96-well plate was sequenced on its own single-read 150-cycle Illumina NextSeq 550 flow cell. Regarding the original processing steps: Because the immunoSEQ output held only junctional sequences and lacked quality scores, the filtering could not match the filtering applied to full-length reads. Sequences were annotated with PyIR, a Python wrapper for IgBLAST v1.9, using IMGT germline references to assign V/J genes and CDR3. Reads were removed for weak V/J assignments (E-value above 1e-6), missing CDR3, stop codons, out-of-frame junctions, or ambiguous translated residues. V3J clonotypes were defined as sequences sharing an identical inferred V gene, J gene, and CDR3 amino acid sequence. Percentage overlap between repertoires was calculated by dividing the number of shared unique clonotypes by the size of the smaller repertoire. Repertoire richness was assessed with RTK rarefaction, the Chao1 estimator, and Recon v2.1 estimates of unobserved clonotypes. Generation probabilities for all TCRbeta clonotypes obtained by the gDNA method from a handful of donors were computed using OLGA. The table comes from immuneACCESS by way of TCRdb, which keeps in-frame sequences with V and J called. Part of the clones is missing from these tables; in studies checked, under half for an unresolved V gene and the rest for unknown reasons. The D gene and trimming were derived from the DNA, and the V and J assignments and clone size from that table. The sample table shows about 2 million clones, and roughly 94% are seen once. Around 0.13% of the sample goes to the ten largest clones.

Donors were healthy HIV-negative adults with no recently reported acute infections or vaccinations. Every donor was a Caucasian adult residing in Nashville, Tennessee, USA. CD4+ T cells were enriched through magnetic negative selection, after which naive cells were positively selected on CD45RA and the remaining negative fraction served as the memory subset. Blood was obtained by leukapheresis, after which PBMCs were separated by Ficoll-Histopaque density gradient centrifugation and cryopreserved in liquid nitrogen vapor phase. Analytical flow cytometry was used to check the purity and quantity of each magnetically sorted T cell population. From each sorted fraction, genomic DNA was isolated and quantified by UV absorbance on a Nanodrop 2000c. This sample was included in a study of shared clonotypes between healthy human individuals (dated by TCRdb to about 2020). Some background on the complete study: A couple of women and three men aged 18 to 49 years were included in the cohort. For each donor, three plates each were used for CD4 naive and CD4 memory, two plates were used for CD8 naive, and one plate was used for CD8 memory. To estimate repertoire size and how much clonotypes are shared between individuals, the study performed deep sequencing of blood TCR repertoires from roughly five healthy adults. Libraries were prepared and TCR repertoires were sequenced by different laboratories using diverse techniques, in order to increase sequencing depth and limit assay-specific biases. Leukapheresis yielded between about 0.85 and 9.5 billion PBMCs per donor.

Results the study describes overall, beyond this receptor: Sampling was restricted to blood, and TCR repertoires in tissues likely differ from the TCR repertoires found in blood. Larger estimated clonotype richness was generally found for naive subsets than for memory subsets. When a handful of donors were compared, the shared fraction of clonotypes was roughly 4.8% for naive CD4, approximately 3.5% for naive CD8, about 2.5% for memory CD4, and 0.35% to 0.5% for memory CD8. Compared with non-shared clonotypes, clonotypes shared by all four sorted-subset donors had higher generation probabilities. Rarefaction of sorted-subset datasets indicated incomplete sequencing despite the large sequencing depth. The genetic and exposure-history diversity represented was limited by the small number of donors. Pairwise subsampling led to the expectation that sequencing depth would affect the degree of clonotype sharing among donors.

The chain couples TRBV5-1 to TRBJ2-4, and TRBD1 matches 10 of the central bases. The clonotype comes from a man aged 18 to 29 in good health. Sequencing was carried out using naive CD4+ T cells sorted from blood. The cell subset or site label corresponds to: CD45RA+ positively selected. The DNA reads as follows: TGCGCCAGCAGCGTCGGACAGGGGGATTATTTCATTCAGTACTTC. This encodes CASSVGQGDYFIQYF. Outside the CDR3, residues come from the reference TRBV5-1 and TRBJ2-4 proteins, so the full variable domain is: KAGVTQTPRYLIKTRGQQVTLSCSPISGHRSVSWYQQTPGQGLQFLFEYFSETQRNKGNFPGRFSGRQFSNSRSEMNVSTLELGDSALYLCASSVGQGDYFIQYFGAGTRLSVL.